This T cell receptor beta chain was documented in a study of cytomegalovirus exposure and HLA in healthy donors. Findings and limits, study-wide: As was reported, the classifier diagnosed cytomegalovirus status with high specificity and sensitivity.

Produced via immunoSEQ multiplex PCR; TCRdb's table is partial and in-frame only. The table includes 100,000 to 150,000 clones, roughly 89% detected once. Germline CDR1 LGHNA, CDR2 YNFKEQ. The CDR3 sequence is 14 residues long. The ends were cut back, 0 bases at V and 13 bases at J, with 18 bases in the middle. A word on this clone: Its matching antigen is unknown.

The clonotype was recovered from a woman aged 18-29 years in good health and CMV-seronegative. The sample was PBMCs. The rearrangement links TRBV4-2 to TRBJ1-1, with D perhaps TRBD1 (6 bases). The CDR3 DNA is TGTGCCAGCAGCCAAGACTCGTCGCTCAGGGGCCGTTTCTTT. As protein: CASSQDSSLRGRFF.